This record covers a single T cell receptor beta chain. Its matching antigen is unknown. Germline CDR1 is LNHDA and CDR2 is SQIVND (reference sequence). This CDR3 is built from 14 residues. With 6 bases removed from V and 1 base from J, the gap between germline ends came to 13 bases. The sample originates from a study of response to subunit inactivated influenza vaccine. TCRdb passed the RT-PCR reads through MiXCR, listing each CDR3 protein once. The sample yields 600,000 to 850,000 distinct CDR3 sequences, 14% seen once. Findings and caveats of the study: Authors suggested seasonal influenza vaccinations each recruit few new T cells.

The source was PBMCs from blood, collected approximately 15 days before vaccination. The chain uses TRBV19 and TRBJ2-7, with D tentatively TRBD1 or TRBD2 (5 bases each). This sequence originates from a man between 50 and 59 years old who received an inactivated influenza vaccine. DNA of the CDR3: TGTGCCAGTAGACCGGGACCCAGGTCCTACGAGCAGTACTTC. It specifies CASRPGPRSYEQYF.